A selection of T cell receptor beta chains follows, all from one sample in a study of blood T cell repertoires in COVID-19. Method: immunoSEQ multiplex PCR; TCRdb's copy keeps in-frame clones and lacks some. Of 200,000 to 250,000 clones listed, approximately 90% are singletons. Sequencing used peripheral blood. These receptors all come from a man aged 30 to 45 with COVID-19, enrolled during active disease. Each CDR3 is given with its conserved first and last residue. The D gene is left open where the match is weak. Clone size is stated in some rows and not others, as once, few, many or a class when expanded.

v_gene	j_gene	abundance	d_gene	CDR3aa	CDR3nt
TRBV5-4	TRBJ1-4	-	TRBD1	CASSQRQGLNEKLFF	TGTGCCAGCAGCCAGAGACAGGGTTTAAATGAAAAACTGTTTTTT
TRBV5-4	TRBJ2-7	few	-	CASSSSGGKAYEQYF	TGTGCCAGCAGCTCTTCTGGGGGCAAGGCCTACGAGCAGTACTTC
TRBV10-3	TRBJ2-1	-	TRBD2	CAISVELAGGRFF	TGTGCCATCAGTGTTGAATTAGCGGGGGGGCGGTTCTTC
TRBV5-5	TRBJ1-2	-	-	CASSLNSGANYGYTF	TGTGCCAGCAGCTTGAATTCCGGTGCTAACTATGGCTACACCTTC
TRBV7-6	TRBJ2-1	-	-	CASSPASRWGNEQFF	TGTGCCAGCAGCCCTGCTAGCCGTTGGGGCAATGAGCAGTTCTTC
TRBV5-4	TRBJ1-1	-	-	CASSIRQGNTEAFF	TGTGCCAGCAGCATAAGGCAGGGGAACACTGAAGCTTTCTTT
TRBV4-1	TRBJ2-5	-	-	CASSQDRAGGGSGTQYF	TGCGCCAGCAGCCAAGATAGGGCAGGTGGGGGGTCTGGGACCCAGTACTTC
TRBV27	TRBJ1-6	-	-	CASSLLGRGSPLHF	TGTGCCAGCAGTTTATTAGGGAGGGGTTCACCCCTCCACTTT
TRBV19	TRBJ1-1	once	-	CASSISEVTEAFF	TGTGCCAGTAGTATATCAGAAGTCACTGAAGCTTTCTTT
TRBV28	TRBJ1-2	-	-	CATSDSFYGYTF	TGTGCCACTTCGGACAGCTTCTATGGCTACACCTTC
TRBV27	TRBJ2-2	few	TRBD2	CASSFSSGTGELFF	TGTGCCAGCAGTTTCTCTAGCGGCACCGGGGAGCTGTTTTTT
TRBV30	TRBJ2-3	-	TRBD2	CAWSVGLAGGTDTQYF	TGTGCCTGGAGTGTCGGCCTAGCGGGAGGGACAGATACGCAGTATTTT
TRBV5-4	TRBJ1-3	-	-	CASSLEAGARGNTIYF	TGTGCCAGCAGCTTGGAGGCGGGGGCGCGAGGAAACACCATATATTTT
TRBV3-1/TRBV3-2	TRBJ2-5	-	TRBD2	CASSQYPPRAGGPLETQYF	TGTGCCAGCAGCCAATACCCGCCTAGGGCGGGAGGGCCCTTAGAGACCCAGTACTTC